These 5 T cell receptor beta chains came from one sample sequenced in a study of molecular identifiers for immune sequencing clone quantification. TCRdb reprocessed the PCR reads with MiXCR, giving one entry per CDR3 protein. Here the sample spans about 640,000 distinct CDR3 sequences, about 20% being singletons. The sample was naive CD8+ T cells from blood, with Jurkat cell RNA spiked in. Subset defined: FACS-sorted CD8+CD4-CCR7+CD45RA+ naive T cells. The receptors stem from a human donor in good health. Some libraries in this study had Jurkat cell RNA spiked in.

In its sample, this clonotype was seen many times. V is TRBV9 and J is TRBJ2-4, with D perhaps TRBD1 (6 bases). Trimming took 0 bases from V and 2 from J, leaving 12 bases between them. The CDR3 is 16 amino acids. In germline, CDR1 is SGDLS, CDR2 YYNGEE. CDR3 protein: CASSVGFRGTKNIQYF. The CDR3 DNA sequence: TGTGCCAGCAGCGTAGGTTTCAGGGGCACCAAAAACATTCAGTACTTC.

This clonotype was recorded many times. This chain uses TRBV5-6 with TRBJ1-1, with D maybe TRBD1 (5 bases). The V gene lost 1 base and the J gene lost 4 bases, with 14 bases spanning the gap. CDR1 and CDR2 from the germline V gene are SGHDT and YYEEEE. This CDR3 region has 15 residues. The CDR3 loop reads CASSLSLGVSTEAFF. The CDR3 DNA sequence: TGTGCCAGCAGCTTGAGTTTGGGGGTGAGCACTGAAGCTTTCTTT.

On this clonotype itself: Given a much more abundant clone one base away, this may be a read error. The chain joins TRBV11-1 to TRBJ2-3; 15 bases fit TRBD2. Germline V gene lookup returns CDR1 SGHAT and CDR2 FQDESV (reference sequence). Germline trimming cut 8 bases from V and 7 bases from J; bases unmatched to any gene: 10. The CDR3 spans 16 residues. The CDR3 DNA sequence: TGTGCCAGCGGCCCATGGACTAGCGGGAGGGATAATACGCAGTATTTT. Translated, it gives CASGPWTSGRDNTQYF.

This clonotype was seen ten or more times. CDR3 sequence reads: CASSLQESTDTQYF. As DNA, the CDR3 is TGTGCCAGCAGCTTGCAGGAGTCCACAGATACGCAGTATTTT. This chain uses TRBV5-8 with TRBJ2-3; no clear D gene. With 1 base removed from V and 2 bases from J, the gap between germline ends came to 8 bases. The CDR3 is 14 amino acids. Germline CDR1 SGHTS, CDR2 YDEGEE.

This clonotype was picked up a small number of times. This may arise from a read error, as a much more abundant clone is one base away. No conserved phenylalanine or tryptophan ends this CDR3, so it is likely a read error. The genes are TRBV24-1 and TRBJ2-1, with D possibly matching TRBD1 (6 bases). Germline CDR1 reads KGHDR; CDR2 reads SFDVKD. This CDR3 is 15 amino acids long. The V and J ends lost 0 bases and 5 bases respectively, with 10 bases between them. CDR3 amino acids: CATSDLQGTHNEQFL. CDR3 bases: TGTGCCACCAGTGATTTGCAGGGGACCCACAATGAGCAGTTCCTC.